The 17 T cell receptor beta chains below come from one sample, sequenced in a study of blood T cell repertoires in COVID-19. Measured with immunoSEQ multiplex PCR; TCRdb has only the in-frame clones, and not every one. The sample lists about 120,000 clones; roughly 84% were seen once. Sequences were obtained from peripheral blood. These TCRs come from a man aged 55 to 70 with acute or convalescent COVID-19.

The CDR3 protein is CASSPRGNTEAFF. The CDR3 bases are TGTGCCAGCAGCCCCAGGGGTAACACTGAAGCTTTCTTT. The chain employs TRBV6-5 and TRBJ1-1; possible D gene TRBD1, 6 bases. V lost 6 bases and J 2 bases, leaving 10 bases between the germline ends. Germline values: CDR1 MNHEY, CDR2 SVGAGI. The CDR3 sequence is 13 residues long.

The chain recombines TRBV7-2 with TRBJ2-5, with TRBD1 matching over 7 bases. The trim removed 4 bases at V and 5 bases at J, leaving 4 bases unmatched. The CDR3 is 13 amino acids. Germline-derived CDR1 and CDR2 are SGHTA and FQGNSA. As DNA, the CDR3 is TGTGCCAGCAGCTCGGGACAGCAGGAGACCCAGTACTTC. It is translated as CASSSGQQETQYF.

This rearrangement joins TRBV10-3 to TRBJ2-1; 10 bases are a match to TRBD2. The ends lost 5 bases at V and 6 bases at J; junction bases unmatched: 7. The CDR3 extends over 15 amino acids. Germline assignment: CDR1 ENHRY and CDR2 SYGVKD. This CDR3 is CAISSLAGDVNEQFF. DNA for the CDR3: TGTGCCATCAGTTCTCTAGCGGGAGACGTCAATGAGCAGTTCTTC.

The V and J genes are TRBV4-1 and TRBJ2-1; 7 positions agree with TRBD1. The V segment lost 4 bases and the J segment 15 bases; nucleotides outside the gene matches: 24. Germline V gene data show CDR1 as MGHRA and CDR2 as YSYEKL. This CDR3 is built from 17 residues. The CDR3 nucleotides are TGCGCCAGCAGCCCCATTCGGATCCGGGACAGCCTTCCGAGAAGGTTCTTC. Amino acid sequence: CASSPIRIRDSLPRRFF.

The V call is TRBV3-1 (or the pseudogene TRBV3-2), the J call TRBJ1-3; D is perhaps TRBD1 (6 bases). The CDR3 runs 17 residues. CDR1 and CDR2 (germline): LGHDT, YNNKEL (reference sequence). V shed 1 base and J shed 1 base, with 14 bases lying between them. DNA of the CDR3: TGTGCCAGCAGCCAAGTTAGCGGGGGGCAGTCTGGAAACACCATATATTTT. Encoded protein: CASSQVSGGQSGNTIYF.

The CDR3 sequence is CAISEHYNEQFF. Here the CDR3 DNA reads TGTGCCATCAGTGAGCACTACAATGAGCAGTTCTTC. The genes are TRBV10-3 and TRBJ2-1; D ambiguous. Germline CDR1 ENHRY, CDR2 SYGVKD. Trimming removed 2 bases from V and 3 bases from J, with 2 bases in between. The CDR3 totals 12 residues.

This rearrangement joins TRBV6-5 to TRBJ2-7; 9 bases map to TRBD1. The CDR3 has 12 amino acids. With 8 bases clipped from V and 7 bases from J, the junction kept 6 bases outside the gene matches. Germline V lookup: CDR1 MNHEY, CDR2 SVGAGI. The CDR3 nucleotides read TGTGCCAGCGGCGACAGGGGGTGGGAGCAGTACTTC. The encoded protein is CASGDRGWEQYF.

The genes are TRBV4-3 and TRBJ1-6, with 10 bases identical to TRBD1. V shed 4 bases, J shed 7 bases, and the junction held 4 bases outside the gene matches. This CDR3 region has 15 residues. Germline CDR1 LGHNA, CDR2 YSLEER. The CDR3 nucleotides are TGCGCCAGCAGCCCGGACAGGGGGTCGAATTCACCCCTCCACTTT. Protein: CASSPDRGSNSPLHF.

The chain combines TRBV5-1 with TRBJ2-7; TRBD2 is a possible D gene (7 bases). CDR1 is SGHRS and CDR2 is YFSETQ in the germline V gene. Trimming shortened V by 1 base and J by 6 bases, and 11 bases separated the two germline ends. This CDR3 has 13 amino acids. The CDR3 sequence: CASSLRGGSEQYF. CDR3 sequence (DNA): TGCGCCAGCAGCTTGCGCGGGGGCAGCGAGCAGTACTTC. The variable domain in full, with the rest retrieved from reference TRBV5-1 and TRBJ2-7, is KAGVTQTPRYLIKTRGQQVTLSCSPISGHRSVSWYQQTPGQGLQFLFEYFSETQRNKGNFPGRFSGRQFSNSRSEMNVSTLELGDSALYLCASSLRGGSEQYFGPGTRLTVT.

The gene calls are TRBV19 and TRBJ2-1; maybe TRBD2 (6 bases). CDR3 length equals 14 residues. The ends were cut back, 6 bases at V and 6 bases at J, with 15 bases in the middle. Looked up from germline, CDR1 is LNHDA and CDR2 is SQIVND (reference sequence). The CDR3 sequence: CASRSTGGANEQFF. For the CDR3, the DNA is TGTGCCAGTAGATCGACGGGCGGGGCCAATGAGCAGTTCTTC.

V and J are TRBV6-2 or TRBV6-3 and TRBJ2-7; 8 nucleotides line up with TRBD2. There are 16 residues in the CDR3. V shed 0 bases and J 3 bases; nucleotides not matched to a gene: 7. Germline CDR1 is MNHEY and CDR2 is SVGEGT. The CDR3 nucleotides read TGTGCCAGCAGTTACTCGAGACGGGAGGGGAACTACGAGCAGTACTTC. Translating it yields CASSYSRREGNYEQYF.

The chain employs TRBV7-9 and TRBJ2-7; D uncertain. The V end was cut by 1 base, the J end by 7 bases, with 20 bases between. CDR1 and CDR2 (germline): SEHNR, FQNEAQ (reference sequence). The CDR3 runs to 16 residues. The CDR3 is CASSLVAAATQREQYF. The CDR3 DNA follows: TGTGCCAGCAGCTTAGTGGCGGCTGCGACCCAAAGGGAGCAGTACTTC.

The DNA of the CDR3 is TGTGCCAGCAGCCCCGACCTAGCGTACTATGGCTACACCTTC. Translation: CASSPDLAYYGYTF. The genes are TRBV7-9 and TRBJ1-2; D gene ambiguous. The CDR3 spans 14 residues. CDR1 and CDR2 (germline): SEHNR, FQNEAQ (reference sequence). Between the trimmed V and J ends, which lost 5 bases and 3 bases, there was a span of 13 bases.

The genes are TRBV2 and TRBJ1-4; maybe TRBD1 (6 bases). There are 15 residues in the CDR3. Germline CDR1 and CDR2: SNHLY and FYNNEI. The germline V and J ends were trimmed by 3 bases and 7 bases, with 15 bases remaining between them. The DNA of the CDR3 is TGTGCCAGCAGTGATCAGGGGTTAGGAGGTGAAAAACTGTTTTTT. Amino acids: CASSDQGLGGEKLFF.

The chain employs TRBV5-6 and TRBJ2-7, with TRBD1 matching 9 bases. With V trimmed by 2 bases and J by 4 bases, 4 bases remained unmatched. The germline CDR1 and CDR2 sequences are SGHDT and YYEEEE. The CDR3 is 14 amino acids. CDR3 loop: CASSFGDRVYEQYF. CDR3 in DNA: TGTGCCAGCAGCTTTGGGGACAGGGTGTACGAGCAGTACTTC.

V gene TRBV28 combines with J gene TRBJ2-5, with D possibly matching TRBD1 (5 bases). CDR3 length: 14 amino acids. Germline V gene data show CDR1 as MDHEN and CDR2 as SYDVKM. V was pared by 6 bases and J by 0 bases, with 11 bases between. The DNA of the CDR3 is TGTGCCAGCAGCGAAGACAGTGACCAAGAGACCCAGTACTTC. Translated, it gives CASSEDSDQETQYF.

This chain uses TRBV6-4 with TRBJ2-3; the match to TRBD2 covers 7 bases. This CDR3 is 15 amino acids long. After removal of 6 bases from V and 0 bases from J, the junction contained 6 bases not matched to a gene. Germline CDR1 and CDR2: MRHNA and SNTAGT. In DNA form, the CDR3 reads TGTGCCAGCAGGTCTCTAGCGGCTAGCACAGATACGCAGTATTTT. This translates into CASRSLAASTDTQYF.